The present T cell receptor (beta chain) was sequenced within a study of blood T cell repertoires in COVID-19. About the study: Donors in the United States, Italy and Spain gave samples during acute or convalescent COVID-19. Sample material is recorded as cDNA or gDNA derived from T cells, B-cell-depleted T cells, or PBMCs.

Membership in each cohort depended on participant-reported clinical history. The recovered donors of Cohort 3 showed two negative PCRs, clearance, or symptom resolution. Method: immunoSEQ multiplex PCR; TCRdb's copy keeps in-frame clones and lacks some. Here the sample spans 200,000 to 250,000 clones, over 65% being singletons. The V gene lost 3 bases and the J gene lost 8 bases, with 15 bases spanning the gap. CDR3 size: 13 residues. Per germline, CDR1 SGHRS and CDR2 YFSETQ. This chain joins TRBV5-1 and TRBJ2-7, with D tentatively TRBD2 (7 bases). This TCR was recovered from a woman aged 60-75 years who had recovered from COVID-19. The sample taken for sequencing was PBMCs or T cells enriched from blood (not recorded which). As DNA, the CDR3 is TGCGCCAGCAGCTCGGCAAGGGGGGGAAAGCAGTACTTC. As protein: CASSSARGGKQYF.